Here is one T cell receptor beta chain with its context. Through a sample-barcoded 5' primer and a J-beta primer mix, a second PCR was run for roughly 6 to 12 cycles. TCRdb reprocessed the 5' RACE reads with MiXCR, giving one entry per CDR3 protein. Counted here are some 920,000 distinct CDR3 sequences, roughly 51% occurring once; the ten biggest clones make up roughly 23%. V dropped 8 bases and J dropped 11 bases, with 18 bases sitting between them. Per germline, CDR1 SEHNR and CDR2 FQNEAQ (reference sequence). This CDR3 contains 12 residues. The data belong to a study of blood T cells in healthy people across ages.

The sequence derives from a woman aged 60-75 years in good health. The J gene is TRBJ2-5, the V gene TRBV7-9; D might be TRBD2 (6 bases). Sequenced material: blood. In DNA form, the CDR3 reads TGTGCCAGCGGAGGGAGCCCCTACGCGCAGTACTTC. It yields the protein CASGGSPYAQYF.